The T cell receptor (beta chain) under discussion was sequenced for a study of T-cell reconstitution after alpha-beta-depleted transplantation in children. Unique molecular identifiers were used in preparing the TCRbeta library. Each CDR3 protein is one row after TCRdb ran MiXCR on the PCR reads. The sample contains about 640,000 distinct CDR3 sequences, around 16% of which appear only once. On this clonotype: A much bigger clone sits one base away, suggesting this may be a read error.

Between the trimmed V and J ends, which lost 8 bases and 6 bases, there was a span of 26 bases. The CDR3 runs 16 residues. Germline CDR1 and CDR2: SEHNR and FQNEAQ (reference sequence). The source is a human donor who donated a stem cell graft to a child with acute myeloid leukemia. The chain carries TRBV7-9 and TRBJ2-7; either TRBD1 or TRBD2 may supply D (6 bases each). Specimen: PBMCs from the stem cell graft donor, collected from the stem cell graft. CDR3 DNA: TGTGCCAGCGTTCATGCCGGAGCCCGGGGGCACGTCGAGCAGTACTTC. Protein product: CASVHAGARGHVEQYF.